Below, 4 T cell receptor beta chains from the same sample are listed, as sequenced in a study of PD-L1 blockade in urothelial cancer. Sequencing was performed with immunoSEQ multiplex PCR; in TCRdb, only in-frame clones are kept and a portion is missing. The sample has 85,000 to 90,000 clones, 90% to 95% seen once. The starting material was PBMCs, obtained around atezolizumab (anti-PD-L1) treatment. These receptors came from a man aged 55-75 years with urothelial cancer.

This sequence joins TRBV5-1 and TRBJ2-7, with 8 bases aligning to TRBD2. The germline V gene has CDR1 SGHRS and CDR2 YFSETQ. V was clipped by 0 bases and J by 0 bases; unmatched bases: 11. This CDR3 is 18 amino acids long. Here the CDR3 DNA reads TGCGCCAGCAGCTTGGCTAGCGGGCAACCCGGGAGCTCCTACGAGCAGTACTTC. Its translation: CASSLASGQPGSSYEQYF.

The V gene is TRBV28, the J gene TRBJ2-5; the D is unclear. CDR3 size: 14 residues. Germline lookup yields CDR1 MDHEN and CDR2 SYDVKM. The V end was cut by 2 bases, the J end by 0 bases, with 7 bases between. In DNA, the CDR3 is TGTGCCAGCAGTTTACTGAGATACCAAGAGACCCAGTACTTC. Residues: CASSLLRYQETQYF.

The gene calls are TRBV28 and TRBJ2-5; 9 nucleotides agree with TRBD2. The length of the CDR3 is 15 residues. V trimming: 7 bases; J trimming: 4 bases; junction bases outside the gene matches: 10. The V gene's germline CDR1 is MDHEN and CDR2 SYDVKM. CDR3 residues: CASTDTAGGRETQYF. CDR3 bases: TGTGCCAGCACCGACACCGCGGGAGGGAGAGAGACCCAGTACTTC.

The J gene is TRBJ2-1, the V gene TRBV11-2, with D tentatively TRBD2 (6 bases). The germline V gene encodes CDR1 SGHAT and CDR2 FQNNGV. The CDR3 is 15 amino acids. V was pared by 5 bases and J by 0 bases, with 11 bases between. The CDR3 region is CASSRVADSYNEQFF. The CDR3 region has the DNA TGTGCCAGCAGCAGGGTAGCGGACTCCTACAATGAGCAGTTCTTC.